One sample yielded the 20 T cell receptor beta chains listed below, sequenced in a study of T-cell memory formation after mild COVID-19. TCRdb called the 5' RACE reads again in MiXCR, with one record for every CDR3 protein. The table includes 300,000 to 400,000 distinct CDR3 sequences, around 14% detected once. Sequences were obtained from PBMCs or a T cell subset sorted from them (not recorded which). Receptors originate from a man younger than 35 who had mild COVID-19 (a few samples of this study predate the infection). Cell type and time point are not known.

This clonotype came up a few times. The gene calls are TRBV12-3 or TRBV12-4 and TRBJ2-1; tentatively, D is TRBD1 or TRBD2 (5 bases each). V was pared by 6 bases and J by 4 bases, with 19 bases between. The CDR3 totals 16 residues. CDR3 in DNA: TGTGCCAGCAGCGCAGTGTCAGGGACCTTTTACAATGAGCAGTTCTTC. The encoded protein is CASSAVSGTFYNEQFF.

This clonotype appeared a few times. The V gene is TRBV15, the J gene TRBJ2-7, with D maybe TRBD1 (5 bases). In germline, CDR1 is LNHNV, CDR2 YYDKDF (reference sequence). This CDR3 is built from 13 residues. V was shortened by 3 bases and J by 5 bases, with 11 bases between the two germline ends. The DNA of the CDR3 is TGTGCCACCAGCAGGCAGGGTAGTCACGAGCAGTACTTC. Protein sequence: CATSRQGSHEQYF.

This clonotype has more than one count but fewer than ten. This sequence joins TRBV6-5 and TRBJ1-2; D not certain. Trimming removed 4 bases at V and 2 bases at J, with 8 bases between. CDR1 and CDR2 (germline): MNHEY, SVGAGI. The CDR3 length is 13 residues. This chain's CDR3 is CASSLRTNYGYTF. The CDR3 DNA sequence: TGTGCCAGCAGTTTACGGACCAACTATGGCTACACCTTC.

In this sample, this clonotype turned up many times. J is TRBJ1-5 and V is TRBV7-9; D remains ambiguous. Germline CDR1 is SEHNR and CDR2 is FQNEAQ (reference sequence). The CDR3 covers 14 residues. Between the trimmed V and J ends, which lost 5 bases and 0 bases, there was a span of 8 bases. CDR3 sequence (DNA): TGTGCCAGCAGCCACAGTTATAGCAATCAGCCCCAGCATTTT. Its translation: CASSHSYSNQPQHF.

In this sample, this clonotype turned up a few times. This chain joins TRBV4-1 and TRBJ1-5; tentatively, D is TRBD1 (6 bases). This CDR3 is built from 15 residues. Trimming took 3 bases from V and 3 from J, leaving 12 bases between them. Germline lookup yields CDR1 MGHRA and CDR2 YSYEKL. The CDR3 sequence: CASSQTTGTNQPQHF. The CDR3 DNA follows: TGCGCCAGCAGCCAGACTACAGGGACCAATCAGCCCCAGCATTTT.

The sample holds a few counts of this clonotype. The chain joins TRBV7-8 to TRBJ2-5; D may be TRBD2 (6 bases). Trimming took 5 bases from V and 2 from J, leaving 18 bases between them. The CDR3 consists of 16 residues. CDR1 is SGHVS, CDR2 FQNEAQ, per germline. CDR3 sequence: CASSRIRFAGQETQYF. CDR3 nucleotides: TGTGCCAGCAGCCGAATACGGTTCGCGGGGCAAGAGACCCAGTACTTC.

In DNA, the CDR3 is TGTGCCAGCAGGGCCAACAGGGGTCAGGATTCACCCCTCCACTTT. This translates into CASRANRGQDSPLHF. The gene calls are TRBV7-2 and TRBJ1-6; 7 bases agree with TRBD1. There are 15 residues in the CDR3. The germline CDR1 and CDR2 sequences are SGHTA and FQGNSA. V dropped 6 bases and J dropped 8; count of bases not matched to a gene: 10.

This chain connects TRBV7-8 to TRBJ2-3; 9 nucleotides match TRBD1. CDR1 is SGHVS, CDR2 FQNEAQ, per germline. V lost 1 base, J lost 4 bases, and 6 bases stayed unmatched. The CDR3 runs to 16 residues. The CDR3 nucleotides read TGTGCCAGCAGCTTAGAAGGGACAGGGTTCGCAGATACGCAGTATTTT. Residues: CASSLEGTGFADTQYF.

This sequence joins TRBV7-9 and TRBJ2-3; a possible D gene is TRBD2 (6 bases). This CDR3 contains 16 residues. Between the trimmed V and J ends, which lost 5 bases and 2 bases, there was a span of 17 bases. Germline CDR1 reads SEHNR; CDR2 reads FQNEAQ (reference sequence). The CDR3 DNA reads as TGTGCCAGCAGCCTGGGGGGAGACTTATTCACAGATACGCAGTATTTT. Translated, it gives CASSLGGDLFTDTQYF.

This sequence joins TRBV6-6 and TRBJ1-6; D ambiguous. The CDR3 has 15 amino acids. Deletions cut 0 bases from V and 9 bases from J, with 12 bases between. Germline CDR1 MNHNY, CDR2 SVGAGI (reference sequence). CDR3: CASSYSGSGLSPLHF. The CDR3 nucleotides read TGTGCCAGCAGTTACTCGGGGTCAGGACTTTCACCCCTCCACTTT.

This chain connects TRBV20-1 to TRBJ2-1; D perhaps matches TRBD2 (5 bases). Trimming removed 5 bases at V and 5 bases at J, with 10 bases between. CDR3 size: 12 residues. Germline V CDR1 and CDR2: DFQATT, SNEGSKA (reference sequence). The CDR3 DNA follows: TGCAGTGCTCGGAAGAGGGACAATGAGCAGTTCTTC. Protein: CSARKRDNEQFF.

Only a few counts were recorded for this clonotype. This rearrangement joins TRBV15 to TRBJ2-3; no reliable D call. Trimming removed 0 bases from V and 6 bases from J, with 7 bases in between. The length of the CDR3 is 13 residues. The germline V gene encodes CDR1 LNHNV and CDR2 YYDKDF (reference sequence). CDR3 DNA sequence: TGTGCCACCAGCAGAGATCGGTGGGATACGCAGTATTTT. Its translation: CATSRDRWDTQYF. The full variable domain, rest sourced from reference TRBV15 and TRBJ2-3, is DAMVIQNPRYQVTQFGKPVTLSCSQTLNHNVMYWYQQKSSQAPKLLFHYYDKDFNNEADTPDNFQSRRPNTSFCFLDIRSPGLGDTAMYLCATSRDRWDTQYFGPGTRLTVL.

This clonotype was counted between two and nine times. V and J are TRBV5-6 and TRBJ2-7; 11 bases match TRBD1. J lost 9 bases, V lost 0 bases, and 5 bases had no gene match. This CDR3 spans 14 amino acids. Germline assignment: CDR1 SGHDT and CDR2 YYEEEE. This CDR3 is CASSLGTGGPGQYF. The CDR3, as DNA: TGTGCCAGCAGCTTGGGGACAGGGGGCCCTGGGCAGTACTTC.

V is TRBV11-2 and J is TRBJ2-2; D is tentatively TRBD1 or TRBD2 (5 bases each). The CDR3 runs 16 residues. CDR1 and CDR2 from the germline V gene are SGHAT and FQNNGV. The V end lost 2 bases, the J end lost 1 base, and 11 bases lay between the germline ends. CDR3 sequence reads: CASSLTGPRNTGELFF. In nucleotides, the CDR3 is TGTGCCAGCAGCTTAACGGGACCCAGGAACACCGGGGAGCTGTTTTTT.

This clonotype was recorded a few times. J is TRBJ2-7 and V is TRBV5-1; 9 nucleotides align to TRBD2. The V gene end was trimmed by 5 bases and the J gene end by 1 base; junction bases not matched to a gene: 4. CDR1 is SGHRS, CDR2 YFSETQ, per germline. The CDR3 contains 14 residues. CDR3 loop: CASRAGLASYEQYV. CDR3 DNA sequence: TGCGCCAGCAGAGCGGGACTAGCATCCTACGAGCAGTACGTC.

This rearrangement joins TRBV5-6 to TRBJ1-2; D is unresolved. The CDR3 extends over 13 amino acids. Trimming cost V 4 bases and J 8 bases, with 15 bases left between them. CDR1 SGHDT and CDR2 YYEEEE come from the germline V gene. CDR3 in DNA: TGTGCCAGCAGCCAGGTGCAGTCGGGAGGCTACACCTTC. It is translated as CASSQVQSGGYTF.

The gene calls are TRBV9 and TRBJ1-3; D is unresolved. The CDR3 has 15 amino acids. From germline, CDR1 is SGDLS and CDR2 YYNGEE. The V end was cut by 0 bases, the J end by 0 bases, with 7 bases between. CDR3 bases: TGTGCCAGCAGCGTAGACGGGGACTCTGGAAACACCATATATTTT. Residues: CASSVDGDSGNTIYF.

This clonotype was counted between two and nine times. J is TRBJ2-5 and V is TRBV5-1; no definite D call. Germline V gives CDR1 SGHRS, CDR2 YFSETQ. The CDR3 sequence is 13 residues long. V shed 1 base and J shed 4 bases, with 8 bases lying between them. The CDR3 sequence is CASSLMGLETQYF. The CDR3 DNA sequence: TGCGCCAGCAGCTTGATGGGTCTAGAGACCCAGTACTTC.

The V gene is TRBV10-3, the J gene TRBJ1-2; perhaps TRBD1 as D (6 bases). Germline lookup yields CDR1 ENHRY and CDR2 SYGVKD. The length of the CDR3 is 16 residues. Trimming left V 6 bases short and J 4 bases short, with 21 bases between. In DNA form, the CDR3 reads TGTGCCATCAGCGCCCAGGGACATACAGGAGGCTATGGCTACACCTTC. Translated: CAISAQGHTGGYGYTF.

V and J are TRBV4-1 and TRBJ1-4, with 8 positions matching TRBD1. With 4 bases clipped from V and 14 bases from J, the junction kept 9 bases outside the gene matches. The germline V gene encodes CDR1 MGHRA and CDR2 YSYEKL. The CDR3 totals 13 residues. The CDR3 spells CASSPQDREDLFF. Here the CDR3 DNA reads TGCGCCAGCAGCCCCCAGGACAGGGAGGACCTGTTTTTT.